This T cell receptor beta chain came from a study of blood T cell repertoires in COVID-19 (dated by TCRdb to 2020 to 2022). For the study in its entirety: Samples covering the acute and convalescent phases of COVID-19 were provided by collaborators in the United States, Italy and Spain. The material from the prospective study consisted of cDNA or gDNA derived from T cells, B-cell-depleted T cells, or PBMCs. Subjects who had been exposed to COVID-19, were actively infected with it, or had recovered from it provided the deeply sampled blood TCRbeta repertoires that made up the dataset. The repertoires were released in a freely available public database meant as a resource for research on the immune response to SARS-CoV-2. The samples were drawn from two sources: the first 160 participants of the ongoing ImmuneRACE study, and fewer than 1,500 subjects contributed by 6 global collaborators. The sample metadata nearly always contained a de-identified subject ID, COVID-19 status, age in years and sex. Where available, HLA class I and class II types were obtained from metadata supplied by the sample provider rather than from assay-based typing.

TCRbeta CDR3 regions were amplified from genomic DNA by means of the immunoSEQ Assay, a bias-controlled multiplex PCR. The authors' pipeline ran thus. The number of nucleated cells in each sample was estimated from the amplification of reference gene primers within the assay. To quantify the absolute abundance of each unique TCRbeta CDR3 rearrangement, sequence reads were collapsed and filtered. For each sample, productive Simpson clonality was calculated as the square root of Simpson's diversity index over productive rearrangements. TCRdb re-hosts the immuneACCESS table, in-frame sequences only. Its copies lack some clones; in the studies checked, an unresolved V gene accounts for under half of them, and the cause for the rest is not known. V and J calls and clone size are given by that table; D and trimming were obtained from the DNA. In this sample the table shows about 270,000 clones, around 90% of which occur a single time. Around 2.8% of the sample comes from the top ten.

Participants in the prospective study were aged roughly 18 to 100 years, lived in some 24 United States geographic areas, and enrolled through a virtual design. Cohort assignment in the prospective study relied on participant-reported clinical history from a screening survey and a study questionnaire. Exposed participants had been in contact, within 2 weeks of entering the study, with a person who had a PCR-confirmed or clinician-diagnosed case of COVID-19. Mobile phlebotomists in the prospective study collected whole blood, serum and a nasopharyngeal or oropharyngeal swab from every participant. Participants in the prospective study had the option to provide additional blood draws and questionnaires over a roughly 2-month period. Before DNA extraction, blood samples from the prospective study were shipped at room temperature or frozen. In its sample, this clone was seen once. Its antigen is unknown. Per-nucleotide qualities are absent, and no much larger clonotype sits a single base away.

Findings and caveats that apply to the study as a whole: How much clinical and demographic metadata was included differed by source and by participant, and the metadata was provided uncurated.

The junction shows trimming of 7 bases on V and 2 bases on J, and the gene matches do not reach 8 bases of it. Counted from cysteine to phenylalanine, this CDR3 has 14 amino acids. Only the CDR3 part of the read is kept: 42 bases, read in frame from the first base. CDR1 and CDR2 are drawn from the germline V gene (reference sequence): LNHDA, SQIVND. The specimen was PBMCs or T cells enriched from blood (not recorded which). The chain employs TRBV19 and TRBJ2-7, with 7 bases aligning to TRBD2. The sequence derives from a man between 35 and 55 years old who had been exposed to COVID-19. The DNA sequence is given as TGTGCCAGTAAAGGAGCTAGCGGTACCTACGAGCAGTACTTC. Translated, this gives CASKGASGTYEQYF.